The 11 T cell receptor beta chains below come from one sample, sequenced in a study of T cells in Graves' hyperthyroidism and ophthalmopathy. There were TCR beta CDR3 regions amplified from RNA transcripts. The TCR CDR3 was amplified in a first-round RT-PCR using the HTBI primer set. TCRdb used MiXCR to reprocess the multiplex PCR reads, holding one entry per CDR3 protein. The table records roughly 710,000 distinct CDR3 sequences, just over 35% of them present only once. The sequenced material came from blood. The source of these receptors is a woman between 40 and 50 years old with Graves' hyperthyroidism.

This clonotype showed up just a few times. V is TRBV5-1 and J is TRBJ2-5; no clear D. Looked up from germline, CDR1 is SGHRS and CDR2 is YFSETQ. This CDR3 is 15 amino acids long. The V end lost 0 bases, the J end lost 2 bases, and 11 bases lay between the germline ends. CDR3 region: CASSLALGSQETQYF. CDR3 nucleotide sequence: TGCGCCAGCAGCTTGGCCTTGGGCAGTCAAGAGACCCAGTACTTC.

The gene calls are TRBV7-9 and TRBJ2-7, with 7 bases identical to TRBD1. Germline V gene lookup returns CDR1 SEHNR and CDR2 FQNEAQ (reference sequence). The CDR3 contains 11 residues. V was pared by 7 bases and J by 4 bases, with 1 base of the junction left unmatched. The CDR3 reads CASTRGYEQYF. DNA for the CDR3: TGTGCCAGCACCAGGGGGTACGAGCAGTACTTC.

This sequence joins TRBV6-6 and TRBJ2-6; a possible D gene is TRBD1 (6 bases). Germline CDR1 is MNHNY and CDR2 is SVGAGI (reference sequence). The CDR3 totals 15 residues. V was shortened by 10 bases and J by 0 bases, with 13 bases between the two germline ends. This CDR3 reads CATRDTSSGANVLTF. The DNA of the CDR3 is TGTGCCACCCGGGACACCTCCTCTGGGGCCAACGTCCTGACTTTC.

This clonotype came up many times. The genes are TRBV20-1 and TRBJ2-7; 7 bases match TRBD2. The V and J ends lost 3 bases and 3 bases, in that order; junction bases with no gene match: 5. Germline values: CDR1 DFQATT, CDR2 SNEGSKA (reference sequence). This CDR3 is built from 13 residues. CDR3 nucleotides: TGCAGTGCTAGGAGCGGGGTCGACTACGAGCAGTACTTC. Translated: CSARSGVDYEQYF.

This sequence joins TRBV3-1 and TRBJ2-5; D is unclear. This CDR3 is built from 14 residues. V lost 5 bases and J 1 base, leaving 11 bases between the germline ends. Germline V gene sequence: CDR1 LGHDT, CDR2 YNNKEL (reference sequence). CDR3 nucleotides: TGTGCCAGCAGCAATACAGCCGGCCAAGAGACCCAGTACTTC. It specifies CASSNTAGQETQYF.

This clonotype was picked up many times. The genes are TRBV2 and TRBJ2-7, with 9 nucleotides matching TRBD1. The V gene's germline CDR1 is SNHLY and CDR2 FYNNEI. V shed 8 bases and J 7 bases; nucleotides not matched to a gene: 9. This CDR3 contains 13 residues. Here the CDR3 DNA reads TGTGCCAGCTCGGGACAGGGACGCCCAGAGCAGTACTTC. Its translation is CASSGQGRPEQYF.

As regards this clonotype: This could be a read error, since a much larger clone is one nucleotide away. The rearrangement uses TRBV7-8 and TRBJ2-7; maybe TRBD1 (5 bases). The CDR3 runs to 13 residues. V was trimmed by 5 bases and J by 8 bases, leaving 16 bases between them. Germline V gene sequence: CDR1 SGHVS, CDR2 FQNEAQ. CDR3 nucleotide sequence: TGTGCCAGCAGCCACAGGCACGGCCGGAAGCAGTACTTC. It yields the protein CASSHRHGRKQYF. The full variable domain, rest sourced from reference TRBV7-8 and TRBJ2-7, is GAGVSQSPRYKVAKRGQDVALRCDPISGHVSLFWYQQALGQGPEFLTYFQNEAQLDKSGLPSDRFFAERPEGSVSTLKIQRTQQEDSAVYLCASSHRHGRKQYFGPGTRLTVT.

This clonotype was recorded a few times. The chain links TRBV19 to TRBJ1-6; D not resolved. Germline V lookup: CDR1 LNHDA, CDR2 SQIVND (reference sequence). V dropped 0 bases and J dropped 5 bases, with 11 bases sitting between them. The CDR3 has 16 residues. The CDR3 DNA sequence: TGTGCCAGTAGTATAGAGGACCGGGGTGATAATTCACCCCTCCACTTT. Residues: CASSIEDRGDNSPLHF.

Here the CDR3 DNA reads TGTGCCAGCAGTTTTTGGGTTAGCGGTCTGGGGCAGTACTTC. The encoded protein is CASSFWVSGLGQYF. This chain joins TRBV7-2 and TRBJ2-7; maybe TRBD2 (6 bases). The V end was cut by 6 bases, the J end by 9 bases, with 21 bases between. CDR3 length: 14 amino acids. In germline, CDR1 is SGHTA, CDR2 FQGNSA.

The V call is TRBV29-1, the J call TRBJ1-1, with a weak D call TRBD1 (6 bases). The germline gives CDR1 SQVTM, CDR2 ANQGSEA. V was cut by 6 bases and J by 4 bases, with 24 bases left in between. The length of the CDR3 is 16 residues. CDR3 sequence (DNA): TGCAGCGTAGATGGCTGGGGGCGGCCCAGGGGCACTGAAGCTTTCTTT. It translates to CSVDGWGRPRGTEAFF.

The CDR3 DNA is TGTGCCAGTAGTATCAGGCGACAGGGAGAGAGTCAGCCCCAGCATTTT. This sequence encodes CASSIRRQGESQPQHF. This chain links TRBV19 with TRBJ1-5; 7 bases agree with TRBD1. Trimming cost V 3 bases and J 6 bases; bases outside gene matches: 11. There are 16 residues in the CDR3. Germline V gene sequence: CDR1 LNHDA, CDR2 SQIVND (reference sequence). Full variable domain (missing parts from reference TRBV19 and TRBJ1-5): DGGITQSPKYLFRKEGQNVTLSCEQNLNHDAMYWYRQDPGQGLRLIYYSQIVNDFQKGDIAEGYSVSREKKESFPLTVTSAQKNPTAFYLCASSIRRQGESQPQHFGDGTRLSIL.